The 31 T cell receptor beta chains given below trace back to one sample, sequenced in a study of vaccination effects on CD4 cells after COVID-19. Antigen specificity for these receptors is unknown. Using viral peptide pools, the ViraFEST assay grew out antigen-specific CD4+ T cells prior to sequencing. Researchers isolated CD4+ T cells once less than twelve days of culture had elapsed. SARS-CoV-2 infected the person between March and December 2020, as confirmed by PCR. Only in-frame clones appear in the TCRdb table, and some are missing; sequencing was by immunoSEQ multiplex PCR. The sample records about 45,000 clones, 60% to 75% being singletons. The sample here was CD4+ T cells from PBMCs cultured with a peptide pool, taken before COVID-19 vaccination. The receptors were sampled from a human donor who had a prior SARS-CoV-2 infection.

The chain joins TRBV27 to TRBJ2-1, with 8 positions matching TRBD1. With V trimmed by 1 base and J by 7 bases, 12 bases remained unmatched. CDR3 length equals 17 residues. The germline V gene has CDR1 MNHEY and CDR2 SMNVEV (reference sequence). This chain's CDR3 is CASSLYPGGNSGNEQFF. DNA for the CDR3: TGTGCCAGCAGTTTATATCCAGGGGGCAATAGTGGTAATGAGCAGTTCTTC.

J is TRBJ2-7 and V is TRBV5-1; D assignment may be TRBD1 or TRBD2 (6 bases each). V was clipped by 0 bases and J by 3 bases, with 22 bases between them. The CDR3 has 18 residues. CDR1 and CDR2 (germline): SGHRS, YFSETQ. CDR3 nucleotide sequence: TGCGCCAGCAGCTTGGGCCCGGCCGGGGGCTTCAATGTCTACGAGCAGTACTTC. Amino acids: CASSLGPAGGFNVYEQYF.

This clone showed up just a few times. This chain joins TRBV12-5 and TRBJ1-6; no clear D gene. The CDR3 has 14 amino acids. Germline V gene lookup returns CDR1 LGHNT and CDR2 FRNRAP. Deletions cut 5 bases from V and 8 bases from J, with 13 bases between. CDR3 in DNA: TGTGCTAGTGGTGGGTACCTCGGGCATTCACCCCTCCACTTT. It is translated as CASGGYLGHSPLHF.

CDR3 in amino acids: CASSPRETQYF. The CDR3 DNA sequence: TGTGCCAGCAGCCCTCGGGAGACCCAGTACTTC. This chain joins TRBV2 and TRBJ2-5; D not resolved. Germline loops: CDR1 SNHLY, CDR2 FYNNEI. The ends were cut back, 6 bases at V and 5 bases at J, with 7 bases in the middle. This CDR3 is built from 11 residues.

The V and J genes are TRBV5-1 and TRBJ2-1; TRBD2 matches at 8 bases. The J segment lost 4 bases and the V segment lost 1 base, leaving 13 bases of the junction unmatched. Germline V lookup: CDR1 SGHRS, CDR2 YFSETQ. CDR3 length equals 18 residues. CDR3 loop: CASSLSSLQRESYNEQFF. The CDR3 nucleotides are TGCGCCAGCAGCTTGTCGTCCTTGCAGCGGGAGTCGTACAATGAGCAGTTCTTC.

V gene TRBV11-2 combines with J gene TRBJ2-7; D unclear. Germline CDR1 and CDR2: SGHAT and FQNNGV. Between the trimmed V and J ends, which lost 1 base and 3 bases, there was a span of 10 bases. This CDR3 comprises 14 residues. CDR3 DNA sequence: TGTGCCAGCAGCTTAGCTTCGAGATACTACGAGCAGTACTTC. Translated, it gives CASSLASRYYEQYF.

This clone was recorded a few times. This chain uses TRBV2 with TRBJ1-4; D unclear. The ends were cut back, 4 bases at V and 7 bases at J, with 10 bases in the middle. The CDR3 runs 13 residues. The germline V gene encodes CDR1 SNHLY and CDR2 FYNNEI. CDR3 in DNA: TGTGCCAGCAGTGGAGGGATGGGTGAAAAACTGTTTTTT. Encoded protein: CASSGGMGEKLFF. Full variable domain (outside the CDR3, taken from reference TRBV2 and TRBJ1-4): EPEVTQTPSHQVTQMGQEVILRCVPISNHLYFYWYRQILGQKVEFLVSFYNNEISEKSEIFDDQFSVERPDGSNFTLKIRSTKLEDSAMYFCASSGGMGEKLFFGSGTQLSVL.

The rearrangement joins TRBV19 to TRBJ1-4; TRBD1 aligns across 7 bases. CDR1 is LNHDA and CDR2 is SQIVND in the germline V gene (reference sequence). Unmatched junction bases numbered 8, after V lost 3 bases and J lost 7 bases. The CDR3 spans 15 residues. CDR3 nucleotides: TGTGCCAGTAGTATGGACAGGACTGAAGGTGAAAAACTGTTTTTT. This gives the protein CASSMDRTEGEKLFF.

The chain employs TRBV7-3 and TRBJ1-1; TRBD1 is a possible D gene (5 bases). Germline V lookup: CDR1 SGHTA, CDR2 FQGTGA. This CDR3 has 13 amino acids. The V and J ends lost 2 bases and 6 bases respectively, with 10 bases between them. This CDR3 is CASSLSRGSEAFF. The CDR3 bases are TGTGCCAGCAGCTTATCTAGGGGTTCTGAAGCTTTCTTT.

The V gene is TRBV5-4, the J gene TRBJ1-6, with D possibly being TRBD1 (5 bases). The CDR3 contains 14 residues. Germline V lookup: CDR1 SGHNT, CDR2 YYREEE (reference sequence). V shed 4 bases and J shed 14 bases, with 19 bases lying between them. CDR3 residues: CASSTGDRPLALHF. The CDR3, as DNA: TGTGCCAGCAGCACCGGGGACCGTCCTTTAGCCCTCCACTTT.

This clone was counted only a few times. Other DNA sequences in this sample translate to the same CDR3. The chain links TRBV10-3 to TRBJ2-1; D uncertain. CDR1 ENHRY and CDR2 SYGVKD come from the germline V gene. Trimming removed 4 bases at V and 5 bases at J, with 3 bases between. The CDR3 is made up of 11 amino acids. This chain's CDR3 is CAISGDNEQFF. CDR3 nucleotides: TGTGCCATCAGTGGCGACAATGAGCAGTTCTTC.

The CDR3 region has the DNA TGTGCCACCAGCAGAATGGGGGATCGAGAGACCCAGTACTTC. Translation gives CATSRMGDRETQYF. The rearrangement uses TRBV15 and TRBJ2-5; D could derive from TRBD1 or TRBD2 (5 bases each). V lost 2 bases to trimming and J lost 4 bases, with 11 bases between them. CDR3 length: 14 residues. Germline V gives CDR1 LNHNV, CDR2 YYDKDF (reference sequence).

Only one count was recorded for this clone. The chain carries TRBV19 and TRBJ2-7, with a tentative D call TRBD1 (6 bases). Per the germline V gene, CDR1 is LNHDA and CDR2 is SQIVND (reference sequence). The CDR3 runs 14 residues. Trimming stripped 1 base from V and 2 bases from J, with 9 bases between. The DNA of the CDR3 is TGTGCCAGTAGTATAGGTGGGGGCGCCTACGAGCAGTACTTC. This codes for CASSIGGGAYEQYF.

The chain carries TRBV18 and TRBJ1-2; D is unclear. Germline V gene data show CDR1 as KGHSH and CDR2 as LQKENI. V was pared by 5 bases and J by 0 bases, with 7 bases between. The CDR3 has 13 amino acids. CDR3 region: CASSGTANYGYTF. Written as DNA, the CDR3 is TGTGCCAGCTCAGGTACCGCTAACTATGGCTACACCTTC.

This clone has more than one count but fewer than ten. J is TRBJ2-5 and V is TRBV5-4; 12 nucleotides agree with TRBD2. Germline-derived CDR1 and CDR2 are SGHNT and YYREEE (reference sequence). Unmatched junction bases numbered 15, after V lost 0 bases and J lost 9 bases. This CDR3 comprises 18 residues. CDR3 in DNA: TGTGCCAGCAGCTTGGATGCTAGCGGGGGGGCGGTCGTCAAGGCCCAGTACTTC. It encodes CASSLDASGGAVVKAQYF.

This chain uses TRBV24-1 with TRBJ2-1; 12 bases align to TRBD2. Trimming removed 4 bases from V and 0 bases from J; junction bases left unmatched: 12. CDR3 size: 20 residues. Germline V CDR1 and CDR2: KGHDR, SFDVKD. CDR3 sequence: CATSDRIPTSGRSSYNEQFF. DNA for the CDR3: TGTGCCACCAGTGACCGCATCCCGACTAGCGGGAGAAGCTCCTACAATGAGCAGTTCTTC.

CDR3 region: CASSYMISSYEQYF. The CDR3 DNA sequence: TGTGCCAGCAGTTACATGATCAGCTCCTACGAGCAGTACTTC. The chain uses TRBV6-2 or TRBV6-3 and TRBJ2-7; unclear D gene. The germline CDR1 and CDR2 sequences are MNHEY and SVGEGT. V was clipped by 2 bases and J by 0 bases, with 8 bases between them. The CDR3 spans 14 residues.

The V call is TRBV4-2, the J call TRBJ2-7; 12 nucleotides align to TRBD2. The junction had 9 bases not matched to a gene; V was cut back by 0 bases and J by 6 bases. There are 17 residues in the CDR3. Per germline, CDR1 LGHNA and CDR2 YNFKEQ. This CDR3 is CASSQDWTSGTRVEQYF. CDR3 DNA: TGTGCCAGCAGCCAAGATTGGACTAGCGGGACACGGGTCGAGCAGTACTTC.

The gene calls are TRBV21-1 and TRBJ1-1. TRBV21-1 is a listed pseudogene. CDR3 length equals 14 residues. CDR3 region: CASSDSGTDTEAFF. In nucleotides, the CDR3 is TGTGCCAGCAGCGACTCCGGGACGGACACTGAAGCTTTCTTT.

The chain recombines TRBV7-9 with TRBJ2-1, with D perhaps TRBD2 (6 bases). This CDR3 spans 16 amino acids. Trimming removed 1 base at V and 7 bases at J, with 17 bases between. CDR1 is SEHNR, CDR2 FQNEAQ, per germline (reference sequence). CDR3 residues: CASSLVIWAGGNEQFF. The CDR3 DNA reads as TGTGCCAGCAGCTTAGTTATTTGGGCCGGAGGGAATGAGCAGTTCTTC.

V and J are TRBV7-9 and TRBJ2-1; D remains ambiguous. Germline assignment: CDR1 SEHNR and CDR2 FQNEAQ (reference sequence). Trimming removed 2 bases from V and 6 bases from J, with 17 bases in between. This CDR3 contains 16 residues. CDR3 protein: CASSLFRAPRFNEQFF. The DNA for the CDR3 is TGTGCCAGCAGCTTATTCCGGGCTCCAAGATTCAATGAGCAGTTCTTC.

The chain has TRBV11-3 and TRBJ1-3; no clear D. The CDR3 is 13 residues long. Germline assignment: CDR1 SGHNT and CDR2 YENEEA. Trimming pared 3 bases from V and 7 bases from J, leaving 10 bases between. CDR3 nucleotide sequence: TGTGCCAGCAGCTTGCGGAGGGATAACACCATATATTTT. Protein product: CASSLRRDNTIYF. The whole variable domain, filled in from reference TRBV11-3 and TRBJ1-3, reads EAGVVQSPRYKIIEKKQPVAFWCNPISGHNTLYWYLQNLGQGPELLIRYENEEAVDDSQLPKDRFSAERLKGVDSTLKIQPAELGDSAVYLCASSLRRDNTIYFGEGSWLTVV.

This clone was observed a single time. The rearrangement links TRBV6-5 to TRBJ1-1; D remains ambiguous. The CDR3 loop spans 13 amino acids. The germline V gene encodes CDR1 MNHEY and CDR2 SVGAGI. Trimming left V 6 bases short and J 4 bases short, with 12 bases between. The CDR3 sequence: CASSLGRITEAFF. CDR3 DNA: TGTGCCAGCAGCCTTGGACGGATCACTGAAGCTTTCTTT.

The chain has TRBV5-1 and TRBJ1-4; D is uncertain. V lost 0 bases to trimming and J lost 0 bases, with 3 bases between them. The germline CDR1 and CDR2 sequences are SGHRS and YFSETQ. The CDR3 has 14 amino acids. The CDR3: CASSLGPTNEKLFF. The CDR3, as DNA: TGCGCCAGCAGCTTGGGTCCAACTAATGAAAAACTGTTTTTT.

The rearrangement links TRBV5-1 to TRBJ1-2; tentative D call: TRBD1 (5 bases). Trimming stripped 1 base from V and 4 bases from J, with 5 bases between. The germline CDR1 and CDR2 sequences are SGHRS and YFSETQ. The CDR3 is 12 amino acids. CDR3 in DNA: TGCGCCAGCAGCTTGCAGGGCTATGGCTACACCTTC. It is translated as CASSLQGYGYTF.

V gene TRBV18 combines with J gene TRBJ2-3, with 11 nucleotides matching TRBD2. The germline V gene encodes CDR1 KGHSH and CDR2 LQKENI. J gave up 2 bases and V 3 bases, and 7 bases lay outside the gene matches. The CDR3 consists of 17 residues. The CDR3 bases are TGTGCCAGCTCACCTCCCGGGACTAGCGGATTCACAGATACGCAGTATTTT. Translation: CASSPPGTSGFTDTQYF.

This clone was seen only once. The chain couples TRBV20-1 to TRBJ2-3; 11 bases fit TRBD2. This CDR3 is 15 amino acids long. V lost 3 bases to trimming and J lost 4 bases; unmatched junction nucleotides: 6. Germline values: CDR1 DFQATT, CDR2 SNEGSKA (reference sequence). CDR3: CSASISGRVPDTQYF. CDR3 coding DNA: TGCAGTGCTAGTATTAGCGGGAGGGTTCCAGATACGCAGTATTTT.

The V and J genes are TRBV7-9 and TRBJ2-2, with unresolved D. The CDR3 loop spans 15 amino acids. Per germline, CDR1 SEHNR and CDR2 FQNEAQ (reference sequence). V lost 5 bases and J 6 bases, leaving 16 bases between the germline ends. The CDR3 sequence is CASSLVSHGSGELFF. CDR3 DNA: TGTGCCAGCAGCCTCGTGTCCCACGGATCCGGGGAGCTGTTTTTT.

V usage is TRBV3-1 (or the pseudogene TRBV3-2) and J usage is TRBJ1-2, with a weak D call TRBD1 (5 bases). In germline, CDR1 is LGHDT, CDR2 YNNKEL (reference sequence). The CDR3 consists of 13 residues. With 0 bases removed from V and 8 bases from J, the gap between germline ends came to 10 bases. For the CDR3, the DNA is TGTGCCAGCAGCCAAGACAGGGTTAAAGGCTACACCTTC. Its translation: CASSQDRVKGYTF.

J is TRBJ2-1 and V is TRBV30, with TRBD2 identical over 8 bases. J lost 9 bases, V lost 3 bases, and 4 bases had no gene match. This CDR3 region has 12 residues. The germline gives CDR1 GTSNPN, CDR2 SVGIG (reference sequence). CDR3 sequence: CAWSRTSTEQFF. In nucleotides, the CDR3 is TGTGCCTGGAGCCGGACTAGCACTGAGCAGTTCTTC.

This sequence joins TRBV19 and TRBJ2-1; no reliable D call. CDR1 LNHDA and CDR2 SQIVND come from the germline V gene (reference sequence). This CDR3 region has 13 residues. Between the trimmed V and J ends, which lost 5 bases and 3 bases, there was a span of 8 bases. The CDR3 DNA sequence: TGTGCCAGTAGTGTTAGTGTCTACAATGAGCAGTTCTTC. As protein: CASSVSVYNEQFF. The full variable domain, rest sourced from reference TRBV19 and TRBJ2-1, is DGGITQSPKYLFRKEGQNVTLSCEQNLNHDAMYWYRQDPGQGLRLIYYSQIVNDFQKGDIAEGYSVSREKKESFPLTVTSAQKNPTAFYLCASSVSVYNEQFFGPGTRLTVL.